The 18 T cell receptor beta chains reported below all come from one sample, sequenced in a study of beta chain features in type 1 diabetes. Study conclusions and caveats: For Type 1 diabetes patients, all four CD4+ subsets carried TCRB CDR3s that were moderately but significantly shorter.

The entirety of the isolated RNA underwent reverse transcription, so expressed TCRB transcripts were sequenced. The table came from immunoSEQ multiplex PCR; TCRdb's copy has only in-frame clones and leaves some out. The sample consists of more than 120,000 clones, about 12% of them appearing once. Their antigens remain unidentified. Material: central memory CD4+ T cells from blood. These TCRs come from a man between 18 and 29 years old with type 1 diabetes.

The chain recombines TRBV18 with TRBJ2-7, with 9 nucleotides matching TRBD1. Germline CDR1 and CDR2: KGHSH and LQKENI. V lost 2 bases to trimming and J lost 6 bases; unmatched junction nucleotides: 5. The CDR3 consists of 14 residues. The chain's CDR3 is CASSPSWTGVEQYF. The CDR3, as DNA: TGTGCCAGCTCACCAAGTTGGACAGGGGTCGAGCAGTACTTC. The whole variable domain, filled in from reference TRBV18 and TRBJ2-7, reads NAGVMQNPRHLVRRRGQEARLRCSPMKGHSHVYWYRQLPEEGLKFMVYLQKENIIDESGMPKERFSAEFPKEGPSILRIQQVVRGDSAAYFCASSPSWTGVEQYFGPGTRLTVT.

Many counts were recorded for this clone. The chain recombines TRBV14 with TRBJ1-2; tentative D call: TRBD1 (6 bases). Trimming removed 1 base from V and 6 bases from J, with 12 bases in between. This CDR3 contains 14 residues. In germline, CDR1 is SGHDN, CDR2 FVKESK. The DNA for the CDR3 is TGTGCCAGCAGCCAAGCCACAGGGTCTCATGGCTACACCTTC. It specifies CASSQATGSHGYTF.

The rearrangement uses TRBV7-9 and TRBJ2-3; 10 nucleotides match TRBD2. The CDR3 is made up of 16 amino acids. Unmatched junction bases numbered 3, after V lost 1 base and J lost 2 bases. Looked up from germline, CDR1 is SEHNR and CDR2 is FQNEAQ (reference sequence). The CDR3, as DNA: TGTGCCAGCAGCTTAGGGACTAGCGGAAACACAGATACGCAGTATTTT. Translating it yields CASSLGTSGNTDTQYF.

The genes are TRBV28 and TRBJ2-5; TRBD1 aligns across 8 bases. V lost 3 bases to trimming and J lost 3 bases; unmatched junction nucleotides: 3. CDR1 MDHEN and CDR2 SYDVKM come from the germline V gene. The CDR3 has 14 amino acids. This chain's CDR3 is CASSLPTGEETQYF. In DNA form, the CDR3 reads TGTGCCAGCAGTTTGCCGACAGGGGAAGAGACCCAGTACTTC.

The CDR3 DNA follows: TGTGCCAGCCGAAGCAGCAGGGGCACAGATACGCAGTATTTT. Its translation: CASRSSRGTDTQYF. This chain uses TRBV6-6 with TRBJ2-3, with D possibly being TRBD1 (5 bases). V was pared by 8 bases and J by 1 base, with 13 bases between. The CDR3 is 14 residues long. Germline V lookup: CDR1 MNHNY, CDR2 SVGAGI (reference sequence).

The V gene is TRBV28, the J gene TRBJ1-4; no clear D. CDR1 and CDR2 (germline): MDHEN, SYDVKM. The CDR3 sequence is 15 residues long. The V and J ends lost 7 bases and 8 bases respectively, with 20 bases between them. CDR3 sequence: CASTFSGAGEEKLFF. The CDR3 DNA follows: TGTGCCAGCACCTTTAGTGGCGCAGGAGAAGAAAAACTGTTTTTT.

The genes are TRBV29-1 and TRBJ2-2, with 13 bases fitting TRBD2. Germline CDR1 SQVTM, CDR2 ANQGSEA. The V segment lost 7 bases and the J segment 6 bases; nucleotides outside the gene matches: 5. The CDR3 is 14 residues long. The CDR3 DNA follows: TGCAGCGGCCGGACTAGCGGGGGATCCGGGGAGCTGTTTTTT. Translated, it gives CSGRTSGGSGELFF.

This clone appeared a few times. In nucleotides, the CDR3 is TGCGCCAGCAGCTTGGTTCGGGAAACTGAAGCTTTCTTT. Its translation: CASSLVRETEAFF. The chain uses TRBV5-1 and TRBJ1-1; D is undetermined. This CDR3 has 13 amino acids. The V end lost 0 bases, the J end lost 5 bases, and 8 bases lay between the germline ends. Germline V lookup: CDR1 SGHRS, CDR2 YFSETQ.

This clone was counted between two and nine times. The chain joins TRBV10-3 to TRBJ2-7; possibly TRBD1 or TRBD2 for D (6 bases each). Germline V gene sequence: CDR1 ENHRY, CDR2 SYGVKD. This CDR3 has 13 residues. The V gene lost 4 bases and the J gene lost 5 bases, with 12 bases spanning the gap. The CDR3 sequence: CAISALGGNEQYF. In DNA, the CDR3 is TGTGCCATCAGTGCATTGGGGGGCAACGAGCAGTACTTC.

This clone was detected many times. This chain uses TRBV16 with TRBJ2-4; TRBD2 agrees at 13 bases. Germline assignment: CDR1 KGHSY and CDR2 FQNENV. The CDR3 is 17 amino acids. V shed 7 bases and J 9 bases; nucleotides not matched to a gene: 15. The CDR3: CASNSKPGTSGESIQYF. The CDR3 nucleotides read TGTGCCAGCAACTCTAAACCCGGGACTAGCGGGGAGAGCATTCAGTACTTC.

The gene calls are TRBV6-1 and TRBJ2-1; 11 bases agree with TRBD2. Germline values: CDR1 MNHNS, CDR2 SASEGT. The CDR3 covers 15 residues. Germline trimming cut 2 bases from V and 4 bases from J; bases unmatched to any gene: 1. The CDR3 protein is CASSETSGGYNEQFF. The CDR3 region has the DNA TGTGCCAGCAGTGAAACTAGCGGGGGATACAATGAGCAGTTCTTC.

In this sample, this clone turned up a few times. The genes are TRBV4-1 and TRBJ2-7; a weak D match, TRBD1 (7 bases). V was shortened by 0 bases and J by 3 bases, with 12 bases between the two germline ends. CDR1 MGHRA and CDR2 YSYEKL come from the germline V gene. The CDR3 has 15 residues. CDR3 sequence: CASSQDRRGLYEQYF. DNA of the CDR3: TGCGCCAGCAGCCAAGACAGGAGGGGGCTCTACGAGCAGTACTTC.

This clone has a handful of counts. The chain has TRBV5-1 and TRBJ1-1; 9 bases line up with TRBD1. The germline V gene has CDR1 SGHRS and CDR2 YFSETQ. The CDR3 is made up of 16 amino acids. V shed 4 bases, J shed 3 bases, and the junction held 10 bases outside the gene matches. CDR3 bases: TGCGCCAGCAGCCCAACAGGACGGACAGGGGACACTGAAGCTTTCTTT. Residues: CASSPTGRTGDTEAFF.

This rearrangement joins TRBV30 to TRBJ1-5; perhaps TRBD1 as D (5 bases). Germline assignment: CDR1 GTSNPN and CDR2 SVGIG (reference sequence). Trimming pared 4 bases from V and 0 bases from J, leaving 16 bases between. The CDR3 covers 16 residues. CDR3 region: CAWIPGGISSNQPQHF. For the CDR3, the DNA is TGTGCCTGGATTCCTGGGGGAATAAGTAGCAATCAGCCCCAGCATTTT.

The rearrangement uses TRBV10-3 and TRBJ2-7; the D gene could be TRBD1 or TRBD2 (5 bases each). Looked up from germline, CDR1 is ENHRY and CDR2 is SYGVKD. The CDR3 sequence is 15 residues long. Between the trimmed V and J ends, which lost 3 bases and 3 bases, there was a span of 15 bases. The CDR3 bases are TGTGCCATCAGTGACAATGGTGGGGACCGCTACGAGCAGTACTTC. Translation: CAISDNGGDRYEQYF.

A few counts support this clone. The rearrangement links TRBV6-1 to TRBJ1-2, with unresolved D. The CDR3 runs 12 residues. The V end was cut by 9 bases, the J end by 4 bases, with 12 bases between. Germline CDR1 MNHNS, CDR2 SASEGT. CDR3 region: CASIFGAYGYTF. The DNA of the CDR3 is TGTGCCAGTATCTTTGGCGCCTATGGCTACACCTTC.

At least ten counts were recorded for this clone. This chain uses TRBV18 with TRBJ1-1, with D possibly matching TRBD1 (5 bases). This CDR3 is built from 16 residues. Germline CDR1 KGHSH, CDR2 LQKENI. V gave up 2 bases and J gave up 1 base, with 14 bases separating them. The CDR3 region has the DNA TGTGCCAGCTCACCATCAGATGGCAGGGAGAACACTGAAGCTTTCTTT. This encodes CASSPSDGRENTEAFF. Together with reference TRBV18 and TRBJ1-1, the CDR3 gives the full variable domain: NAGVMQNPRHLVRRRGQEARLRCSPMKGHSHVYWYRQLPEEGLKFMVYLQKENIIDESGMPKERFSAEFPKEGPSILRIQQVVRGDSAAYFCASSPSDGRENTEAFFGQGTRLTVV.

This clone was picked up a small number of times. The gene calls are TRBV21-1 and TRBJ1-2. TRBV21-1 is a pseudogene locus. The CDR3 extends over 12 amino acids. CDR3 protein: CASSGRPFGYTF. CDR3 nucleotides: TGTGCCAGCAGCGGACGGCCGTTTGGCTACACCTTC.